The 10 T cell receptor beta chains below all came from one sample that was sequenced in a study of T cell repertoires in cytomegalovirus infection. MiXCR was run by TCRdb on the reads, yielding one entry per CDR3 protein. The data show hundreds of thousands of distinct CDR3 sequences, roughly 43% seen once. Their antigens are not known. Source: cultured PBMCs, taken from culture after CMV antigen stimulation. These receptors all stem from a human donor in good health (CMV status not recorded). Some clones in this sample may be carry-over from other donors' samples.

The rearrangement joins TRBV12-3 or TRBV12-4 to TRBJ1-1; 9 bases agree with TRBD1. With V trimmed by 5 bases and J by 1 base, 5 bases remained unmatched. CDR3 size: 15 residues. The CDR3 DNA is TGTGCCAGCAGTCCCTTACAGGGGGCGAACACTGAAGCTTTCTTT. Amino acids: CASSPLQGANTEAFF.

V usage is TRBV7-8 and J usage is TRBJ1-1, with TRBD1 as a possible D gene (6 bases). Trimming shortened V by 5 bases and J by 2 bases, and 15 bases separated the two germline ends. The CDR3 is 15 amino acids. CDR1 and CDR2 (germline): SGHVS, FQNEAQ. DNA for the CDR3: TGTGCCAGCAGCCCGAGGACAGTGAGTAACACTGAAGCTTTCTTT. Translated, it gives CASSPRTVSNTEAFF. Combining the CDR3 with reference TRBV7-8 and TRBJ1-1 gives the whole variable domain GAGVSQSPRYKVAKRGQDVALRCDPISGHVSLFWYQQALGQGPEFLTYFQNEAQLDKSGLPSDRFFAERPEGSVSTLKIQRTQQEDSAVYLCASSPRTVSNTEAFFGQGTRLTVV.

In DNA, the CDR3 is TGTGCCAGCAGTTTTACAGGCGACTTGGGCCAAGAGACCCAGTACTTC. It specifies CASSFTGDLGQETQYF. This chain links TRBV28 with TRBJ2-5; possible D gene TRBD1, 5 bases. The CDR3 runs to 16 residues. Trimming shortened V by 3 bases and J by 1 base, and 15 bases separated the two germline ends. Germline CDR1 and CDR2: MDHEN and SYDVKM.

The V gene is TRBV7-2, the J gene TRBJ2-3; D unclear. Germline CDR1 and CDR2: SGHTA and FQGNSA. V lost 1 base and J 6 bases, leaving 11 bases between the germline ends. The CDR3 is 14 residues long. As DNA, the CDR3 is TGTGCCAGCAGCTTAGGTGGGATCGTGGATACGCAGTATTTT. Its translation is CASSLGGIVDTQYF.

This clonotype was seen more than once but under ten times. The chain uses TRBV4-2 and TRBJ2-7; 8 positions agree with TRBD2. The CDR3 consists of 16 residues. V lost 4 bases and J lost 0; bases outside the gene matches: 8. Germline V lookup: CDR1 LGHNA, CDR2 YNFKEQ. CDR3 residues: CASSLLRRGASYEQYF. Written as DNA, the CDR3 is TGTGCCAGCAGCCTCCTGAGGCGGGGGGCCTCCTACGAGCAGTACTTC.

The V gene is TRBV7-8, the J gene TRBJ1-2; 8 bases agree with TRBD1. The ends lost 3 bases at V and 8 bases at J; junction bases unmatched: 11. The CDR3 is 15 residues long. From germline, CDR1 is SGHVS and CDR2 FQNEAQ. As DNA, the CDR3 is TGTGCCAGCAGCTTCGAAACGACAGGGGTGCTGGGCTACACCTTC. Translated, it gives CASSFETTGVLGYTF.

This clonotype was observed a few times. The chain combines TRBV2 with TRBJ2-5, with 10 nucleotides matching TRBD2. The V gene's germline CDR1 is SNHLY and CDR2 FYNNEI. Trimming cost V 11 bases and J 5 bases; bases outside gene matches: 20. This CDR3 is built from 17 residues. The CDR3 nucleotides are TGTGCCCCCAATGAGGGACTAGCGACCCCAGGACTGGAGACCCAGTACTTC. Protein sequence: CAPNEGLATPGLETQYF.

The V call is TRBV12-3 or TRBV12-4, the J call TRBJ1-3; D perhaps matches TRBD1 (5 bases). The CDR3 covers 14 residues. V was trimmed by 3 bases and J by 4 bases, leaving 10 bases between them. CDR3 DNA: TGTGCCAGCAGTTTGGGGCAGACGGGAAACACCATATATTTT. Translating it yields CASSLGQTGNTIYF.

The V gene is TRBV12-3 or TRBV12-4, the J gene TRBJ2-1; D perhaps matches TRBD2 (6 bases). The CDR3 loop spans 14 amino acids. Between the trimmed V and J ends, which lost 7 bases and 10 bases, there was a span of 20 bases. CDR3 loop: CASNPGLGLGEQFF. The CDR3 DNA reads TGTGCCAGCAACCCGGGACTGGGGCTAGGGGAGCAGTTCTTC.

The CDR3 region is CATSRDLGVAHRYSNQPQHF. The CDR3, as DNA: TGTGCCACCAGCAGAGATTTGGGGGTCGCGCACCGATATAGCAATCAGCCCCAGCATTTT. The J gene is TRBJ1-5, the V gene TRBV15; a possible D gene is TRBD1 (5 bases). CDR1 is LNHNV, CDR2 YYDKDF, per germline (reference sequence). V was clipped by 0 bases and J by 0 bases, with 21 bases between them. The length of the CDR3 is 20 residues.